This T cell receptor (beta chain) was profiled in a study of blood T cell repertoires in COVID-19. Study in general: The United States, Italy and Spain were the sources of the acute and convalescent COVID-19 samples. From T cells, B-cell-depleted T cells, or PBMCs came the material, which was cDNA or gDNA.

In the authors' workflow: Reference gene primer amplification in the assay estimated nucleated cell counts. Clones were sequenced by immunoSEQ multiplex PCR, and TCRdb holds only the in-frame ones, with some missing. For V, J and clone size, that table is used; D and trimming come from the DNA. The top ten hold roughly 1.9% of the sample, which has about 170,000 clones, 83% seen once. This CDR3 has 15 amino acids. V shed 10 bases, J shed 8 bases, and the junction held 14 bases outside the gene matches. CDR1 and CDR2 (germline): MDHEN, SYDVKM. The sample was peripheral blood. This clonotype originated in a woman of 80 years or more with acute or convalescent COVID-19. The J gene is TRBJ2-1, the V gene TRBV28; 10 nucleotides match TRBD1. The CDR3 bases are TGTGCCACCAATGGGGGGGACAGGGGTTTGCATGAGCAGTTCTTC. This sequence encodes CATNGGDRGLHEQFF.